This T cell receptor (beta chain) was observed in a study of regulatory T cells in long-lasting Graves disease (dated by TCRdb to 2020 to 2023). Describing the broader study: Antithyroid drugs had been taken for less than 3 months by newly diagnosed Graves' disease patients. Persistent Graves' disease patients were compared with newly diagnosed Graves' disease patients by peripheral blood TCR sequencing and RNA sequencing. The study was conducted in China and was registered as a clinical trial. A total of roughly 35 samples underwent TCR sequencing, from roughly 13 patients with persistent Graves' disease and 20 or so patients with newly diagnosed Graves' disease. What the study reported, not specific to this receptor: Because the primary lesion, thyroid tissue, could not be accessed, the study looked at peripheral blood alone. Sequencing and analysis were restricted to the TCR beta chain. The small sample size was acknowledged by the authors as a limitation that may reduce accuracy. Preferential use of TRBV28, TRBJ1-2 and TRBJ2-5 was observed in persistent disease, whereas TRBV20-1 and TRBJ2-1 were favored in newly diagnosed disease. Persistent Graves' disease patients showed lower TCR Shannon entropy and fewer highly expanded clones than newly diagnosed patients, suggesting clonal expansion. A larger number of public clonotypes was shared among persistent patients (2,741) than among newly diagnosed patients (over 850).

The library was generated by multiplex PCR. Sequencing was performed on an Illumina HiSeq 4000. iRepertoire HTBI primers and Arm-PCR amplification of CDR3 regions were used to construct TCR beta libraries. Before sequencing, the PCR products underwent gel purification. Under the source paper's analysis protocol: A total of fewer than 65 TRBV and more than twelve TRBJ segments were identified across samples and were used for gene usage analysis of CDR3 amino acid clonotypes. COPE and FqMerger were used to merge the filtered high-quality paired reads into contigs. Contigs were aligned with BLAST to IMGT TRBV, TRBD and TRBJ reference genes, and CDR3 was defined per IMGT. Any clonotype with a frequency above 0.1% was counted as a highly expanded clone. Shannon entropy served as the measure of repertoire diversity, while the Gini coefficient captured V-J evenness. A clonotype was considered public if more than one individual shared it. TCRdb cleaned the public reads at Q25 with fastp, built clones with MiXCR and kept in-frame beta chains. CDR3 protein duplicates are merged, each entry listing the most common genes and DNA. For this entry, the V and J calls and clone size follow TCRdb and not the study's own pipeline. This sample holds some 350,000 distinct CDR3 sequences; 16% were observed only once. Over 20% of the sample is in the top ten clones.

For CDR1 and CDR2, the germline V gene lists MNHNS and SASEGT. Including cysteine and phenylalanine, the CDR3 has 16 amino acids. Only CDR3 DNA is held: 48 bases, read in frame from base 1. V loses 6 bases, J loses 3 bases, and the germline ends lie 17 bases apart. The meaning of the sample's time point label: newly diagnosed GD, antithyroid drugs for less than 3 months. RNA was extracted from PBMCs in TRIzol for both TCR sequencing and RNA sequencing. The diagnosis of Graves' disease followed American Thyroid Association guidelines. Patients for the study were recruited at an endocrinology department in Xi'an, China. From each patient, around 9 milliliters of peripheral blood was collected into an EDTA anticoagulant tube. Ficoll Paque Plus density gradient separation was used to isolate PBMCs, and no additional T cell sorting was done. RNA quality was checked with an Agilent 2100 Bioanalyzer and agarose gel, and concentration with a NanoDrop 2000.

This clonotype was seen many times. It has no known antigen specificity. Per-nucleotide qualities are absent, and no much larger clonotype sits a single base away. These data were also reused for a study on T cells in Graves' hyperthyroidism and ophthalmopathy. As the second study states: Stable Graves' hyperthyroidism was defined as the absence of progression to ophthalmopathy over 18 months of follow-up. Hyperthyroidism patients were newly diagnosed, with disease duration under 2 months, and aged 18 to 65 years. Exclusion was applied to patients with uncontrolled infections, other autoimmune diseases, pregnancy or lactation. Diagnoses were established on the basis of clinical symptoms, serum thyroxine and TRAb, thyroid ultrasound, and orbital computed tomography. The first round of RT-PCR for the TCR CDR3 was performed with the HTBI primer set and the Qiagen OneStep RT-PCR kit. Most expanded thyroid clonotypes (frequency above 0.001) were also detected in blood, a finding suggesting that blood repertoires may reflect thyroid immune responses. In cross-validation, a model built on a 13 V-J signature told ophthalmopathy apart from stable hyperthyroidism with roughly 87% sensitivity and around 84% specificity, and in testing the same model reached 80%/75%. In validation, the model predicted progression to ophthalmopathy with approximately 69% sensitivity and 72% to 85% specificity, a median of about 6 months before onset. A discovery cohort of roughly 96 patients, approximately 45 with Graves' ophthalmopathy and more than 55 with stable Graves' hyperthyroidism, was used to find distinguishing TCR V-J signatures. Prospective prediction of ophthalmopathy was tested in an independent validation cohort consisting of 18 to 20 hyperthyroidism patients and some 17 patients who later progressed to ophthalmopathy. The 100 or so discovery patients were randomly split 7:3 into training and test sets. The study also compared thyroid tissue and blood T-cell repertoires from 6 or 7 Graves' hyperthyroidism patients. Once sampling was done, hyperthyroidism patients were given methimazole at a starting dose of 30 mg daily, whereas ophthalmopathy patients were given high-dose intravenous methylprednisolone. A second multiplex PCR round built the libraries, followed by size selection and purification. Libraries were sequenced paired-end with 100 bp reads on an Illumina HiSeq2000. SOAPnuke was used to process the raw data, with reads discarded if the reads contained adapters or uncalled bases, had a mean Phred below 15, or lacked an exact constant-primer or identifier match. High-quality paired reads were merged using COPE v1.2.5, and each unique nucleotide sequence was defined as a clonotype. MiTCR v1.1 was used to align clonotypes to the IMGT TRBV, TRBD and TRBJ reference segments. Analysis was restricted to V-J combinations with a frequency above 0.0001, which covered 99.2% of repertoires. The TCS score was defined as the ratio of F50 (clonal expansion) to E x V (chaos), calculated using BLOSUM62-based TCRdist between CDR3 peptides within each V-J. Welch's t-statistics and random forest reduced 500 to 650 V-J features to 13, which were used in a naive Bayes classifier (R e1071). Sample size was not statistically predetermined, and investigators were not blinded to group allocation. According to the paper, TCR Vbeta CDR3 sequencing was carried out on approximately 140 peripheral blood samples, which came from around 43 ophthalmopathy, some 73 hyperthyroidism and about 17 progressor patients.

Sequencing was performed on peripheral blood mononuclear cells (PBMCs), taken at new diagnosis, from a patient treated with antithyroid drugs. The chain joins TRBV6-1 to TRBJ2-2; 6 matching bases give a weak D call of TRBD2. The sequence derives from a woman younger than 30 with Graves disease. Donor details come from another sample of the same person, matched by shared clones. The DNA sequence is TGTGCCAGCAGCCCCGCCCGGGGGATGGACACCGGGGAGCTGTTTTTT. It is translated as CASSPARGMDTGELFF.